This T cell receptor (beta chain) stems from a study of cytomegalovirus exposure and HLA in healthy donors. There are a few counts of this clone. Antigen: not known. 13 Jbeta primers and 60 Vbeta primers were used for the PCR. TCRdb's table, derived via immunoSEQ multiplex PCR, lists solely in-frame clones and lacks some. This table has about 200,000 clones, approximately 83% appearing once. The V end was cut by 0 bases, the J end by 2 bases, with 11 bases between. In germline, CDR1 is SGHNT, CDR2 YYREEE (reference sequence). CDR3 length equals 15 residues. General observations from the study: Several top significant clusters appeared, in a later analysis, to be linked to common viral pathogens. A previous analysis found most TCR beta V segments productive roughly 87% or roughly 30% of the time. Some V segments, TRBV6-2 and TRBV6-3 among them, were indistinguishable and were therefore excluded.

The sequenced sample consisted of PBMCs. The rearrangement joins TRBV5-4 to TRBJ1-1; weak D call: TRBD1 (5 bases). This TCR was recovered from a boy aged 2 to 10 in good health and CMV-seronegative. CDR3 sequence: CASSLVSRANTEAFF. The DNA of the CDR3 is TGTGCCAGCAGCTTGGTCTCCAGGGCTAACACTGAAGCTTTCTTT.